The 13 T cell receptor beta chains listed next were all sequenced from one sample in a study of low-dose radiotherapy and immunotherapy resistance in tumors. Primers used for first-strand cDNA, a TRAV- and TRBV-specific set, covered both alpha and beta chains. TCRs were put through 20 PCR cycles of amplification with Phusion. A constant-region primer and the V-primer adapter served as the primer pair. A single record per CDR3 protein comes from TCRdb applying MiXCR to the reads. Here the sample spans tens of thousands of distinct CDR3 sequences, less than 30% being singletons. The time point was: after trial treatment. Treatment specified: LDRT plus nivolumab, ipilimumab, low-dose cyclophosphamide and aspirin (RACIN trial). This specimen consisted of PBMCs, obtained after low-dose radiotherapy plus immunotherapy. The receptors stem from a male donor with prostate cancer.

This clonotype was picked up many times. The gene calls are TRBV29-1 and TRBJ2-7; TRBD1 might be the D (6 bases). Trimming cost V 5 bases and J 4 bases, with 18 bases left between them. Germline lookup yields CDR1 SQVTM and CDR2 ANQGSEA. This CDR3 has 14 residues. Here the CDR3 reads CSVRSAGVKYEQYF. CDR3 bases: TGCAGCGTTAGGTCTGCAGGGGTGAAATACGAGCAGTACTTC.

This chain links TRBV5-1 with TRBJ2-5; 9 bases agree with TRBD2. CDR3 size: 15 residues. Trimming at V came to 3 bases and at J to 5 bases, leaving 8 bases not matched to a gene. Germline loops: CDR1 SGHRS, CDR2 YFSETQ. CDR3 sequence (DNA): TGCGCCAGCAGCTCTACCGGGACTAGCAGGGAGACCCAGTACTTC. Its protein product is CASSSTGTSRETQYF.

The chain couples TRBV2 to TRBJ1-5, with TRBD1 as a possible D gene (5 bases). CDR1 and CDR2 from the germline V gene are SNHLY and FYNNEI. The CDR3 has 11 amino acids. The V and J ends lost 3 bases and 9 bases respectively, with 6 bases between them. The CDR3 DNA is TGTGCCAGCAGTGACGGGACGCCCCAGCATTTT. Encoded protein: CASSDGTPQHF.

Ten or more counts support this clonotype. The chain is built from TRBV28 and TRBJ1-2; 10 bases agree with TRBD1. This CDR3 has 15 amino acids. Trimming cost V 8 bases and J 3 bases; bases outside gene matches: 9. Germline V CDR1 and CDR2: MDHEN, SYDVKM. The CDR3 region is CASSLGQGPDYGYTF. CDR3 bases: TGTGCCAGCTCGCTGGGACAGGGGCCGGACTATGGCTACACCTTC.

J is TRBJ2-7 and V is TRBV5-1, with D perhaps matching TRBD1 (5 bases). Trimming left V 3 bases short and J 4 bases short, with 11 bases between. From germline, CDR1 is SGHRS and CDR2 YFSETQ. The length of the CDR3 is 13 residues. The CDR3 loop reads CASSSQGGYEQYF. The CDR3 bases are TGCGCCAGCAGCTCCCAGGGTGGATACGAGCAGTACTTC.

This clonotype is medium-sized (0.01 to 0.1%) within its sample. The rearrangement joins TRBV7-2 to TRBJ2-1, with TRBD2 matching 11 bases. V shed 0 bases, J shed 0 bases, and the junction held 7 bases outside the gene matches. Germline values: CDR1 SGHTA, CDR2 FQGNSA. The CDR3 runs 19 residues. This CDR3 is CASSLAVSGGGSSYNEQFF. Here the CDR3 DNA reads TGTGCCAGCAGCTTAGCGGTTAGCGGGGGGGGGAGCTCCTACAATGAGCAGTTCTTC.

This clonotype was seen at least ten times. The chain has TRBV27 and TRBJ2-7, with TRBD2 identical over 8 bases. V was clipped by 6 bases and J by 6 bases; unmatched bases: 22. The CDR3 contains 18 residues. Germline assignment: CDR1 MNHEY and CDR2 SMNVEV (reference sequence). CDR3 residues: CASSSRERRGLGVSEQYF. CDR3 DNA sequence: TGTGCCAGCAGCTCGCGCGAGCGGAGGGGACTAGGGGTTAGCGAGCAGTACTTC.

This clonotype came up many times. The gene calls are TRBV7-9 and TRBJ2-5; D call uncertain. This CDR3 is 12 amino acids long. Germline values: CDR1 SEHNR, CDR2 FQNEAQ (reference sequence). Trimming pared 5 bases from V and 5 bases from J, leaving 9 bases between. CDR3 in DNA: TGTGCCAGCAGCCCACAGCAGGAGACCCAGTACTTC. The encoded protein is CASSPQQETQYF.

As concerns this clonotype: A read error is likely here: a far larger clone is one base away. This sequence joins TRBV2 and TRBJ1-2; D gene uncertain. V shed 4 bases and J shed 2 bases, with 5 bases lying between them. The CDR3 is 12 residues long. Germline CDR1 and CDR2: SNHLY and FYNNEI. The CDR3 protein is CASSAQNYGYTF. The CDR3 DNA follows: TGTGCCAGCAGTGCACAGAACTATGGCTACACCTTC.

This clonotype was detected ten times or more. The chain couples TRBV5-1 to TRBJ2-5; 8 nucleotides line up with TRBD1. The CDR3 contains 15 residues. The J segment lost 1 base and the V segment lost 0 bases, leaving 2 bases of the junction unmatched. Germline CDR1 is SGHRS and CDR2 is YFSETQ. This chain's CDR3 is CASSLAGGGQETQYF. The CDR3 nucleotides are TGCGCCAGCAGCTTGGCAGGGGGCGGCCAAGAGACCCAGTACTTC.

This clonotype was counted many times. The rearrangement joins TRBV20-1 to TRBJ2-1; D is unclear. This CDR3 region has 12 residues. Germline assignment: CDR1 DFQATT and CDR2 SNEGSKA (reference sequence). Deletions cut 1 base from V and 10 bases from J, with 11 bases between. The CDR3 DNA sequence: TGCAGTGCTAGAGTCCCGATTGGGGAGCAGTTCTTC. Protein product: CSARVPIGEQFF.

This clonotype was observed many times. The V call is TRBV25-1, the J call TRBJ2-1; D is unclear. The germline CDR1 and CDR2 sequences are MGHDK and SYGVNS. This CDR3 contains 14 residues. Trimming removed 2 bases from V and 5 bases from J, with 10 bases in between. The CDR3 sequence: CASSETTVHNEQFF. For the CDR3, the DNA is TGTGCCAGCAGTGAAACGACGGTCCACAATGAGCAGTTCTTC.

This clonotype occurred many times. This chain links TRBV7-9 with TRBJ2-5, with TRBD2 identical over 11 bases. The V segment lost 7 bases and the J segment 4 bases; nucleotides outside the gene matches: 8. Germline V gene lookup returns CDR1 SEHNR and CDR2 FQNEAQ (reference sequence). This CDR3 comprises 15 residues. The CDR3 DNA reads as TGTGCCAGCAAACCCATTCTAGCGGGAGGAGAGACCCAGTACTTC. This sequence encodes CASKPILAGGETQYF.